This T cell receptor (beta chain) stems from a study of identical twins. Healthy Caucasians supplied all donations. TCRdb reprocessed the 5' RACE reads with MiXCR, giving one entry per CDR3 protein. The repertoire holds around 510,000 distinct CDR3 sequences, with roughly an eighth as singletons. General study points: The study reached conclusions through statistical analysis that was cross-sectional, not following the same donors. The more abundant beta clonotypes in cord blood had fewer insertions, and memory repertoires did not show this.

Turning to this clonotype: Its target is not known.

These data are also associated with another study on yellow fever vaccine responses in identical twins.

Sequencing input: CD4+ T cells sorted from blood. The sequence was collected from a woman aged 18-30 years in good health.

Here the CDR3 reads CAWSLTGTEAFF. In nucleotides, the CDR3 is TGTGCCTGGAGTCTGACAGGGACTGAAGCTTTCTTT. The chain is built from TRBV30 and TRBJ1-1; 7 positions agree with TRBD1. CDR1 GTSNPN and CDR2 SVGIG come from the germline V gene (reference sequence). V lost 2 bases and J lost 5; bases outside the gene matches: 2. The length of the CDR3 is 12 residues.